This TCR beta chain was profiled in a study of T cell changes during pregnancy in multiple sclerosis (dated by TCRdb to between 2018 and 2021). As for the study more broadly: Changes in the T cell repertoire over the course of pregnancy were examined in this study in women with multiple sclerosis.

A note on this clone: Its antigen target is currently unknown. It has no much larger one-base neighbor in the sample; base qualities were not kept.

Libraries came from the immunoSEQ multiplex PCR assay. The clones in this table, taken by TCRdb from immuneACCESS, are in-frame only. Not every clone is retained; where verified, under half of the shortfall comes from an unresolved V gene, and the cause of the rest is unknown. Recorded for this sample are roughly 18,000 clones; more than 75% of them occurred a single time. The top ten hold approximately 1.3% of the sample. The cysteine opens and the phenylalanine closes a CDR3 of 12 amino acids. The read is trimmed to its CDR3 DNA, 36 bases read in frame from base 1. CDR1 and CDR2, looked up from the germline V gene, are SNHLY and FYNNEI. V lost 6 bases and J lost 7 bases, and the count of bases not matched to a germline gene is 3.

The chain is encoded by TRBV2 joined to TRBJ1-1; 9 middle bases align to TRBD1. This TCR was sampled from a female donor in good health, enrolled as a control in a pregnancy study. Sequencing was performed on CD4+ T cells from peripheral blood mononuclear cells, taken in the first trimester of pregnancy. The CDR3 region has the sequence CASSRDRDEAFF. In nucleotide form, the sequence is TGTGCCAGCAGCCGGGACAGGGATGAAGCTTTCTTT.